The 21 T cell receptor beta chains in this list originate from one sample, sequenced in a study of T-cell reconstitution after alpha-beta-depleted transplantation in children (TCRdb year 2016). The library came from PCR. The data were produced on an Illumina HiSeq 2500. Molecular barcoding was employed in the preparation of TCR libraries, with unique molecular identifiers being used to normalize TCRbeta repertoire quantification. Through fastp at Q25 and MiXCR, TCRdb rebuilt clones from the public reads, retaining in-frame beta chains. Entries that share a CDR3 protein sequence are merged under the most common genes and DNA. This sample holds 500,000 or so distinct CDR3 sequences; over 25% were observed only once. The ten most abundant clones make up around 2.3% of the sample. The sample in question was PBMCs from the stem cell graft donor, obtained from the stem cell graft. These receptors were taken from a human donor who donated a stem cell graft to a child with aplastic anemia.

This chain joins TRBV27 and TRBJ2-2; TRBD1 is a possible D gene (5 bases). CDR1 MNHEY and CDR2 SMNVEV come from the germline V gene (reference sequence). The CDR3 has 15 residues. Trimming removed 10 bases from V and 3 bases from J, with 18 bases in between. Written as DNA, the CDR3 is TGTGCCACCACGGAAGGGGTCGGGTACACCGGGGAGCTGTTTTTT. Translation gives CATTEGVGYTGELFF.

The table lists this clonotype with many counts. The CDR3 loop reads CSARESRPTGELFF. The CDR3, as DNA: TGCAGTGCTAGAGAGAGTAGGCCCACCGGGGAGCTGTTTTTT. V usage is TRBV20-1 and J usage is TRBJ2-2; unclear D gene. Trimming pared 0 bases from V and 4 bases from J, leaving 9 bases between. CDR3 length equals 14 residues. CDR1 is DFQATT, CDR2 SNEGSKA, per germline (reference sequence).

This clonotype has at least ten counts. This chain uses TRBV10-1 with TRBJ1-3; D unclear. CDR1 and CDR2 from the germline V gene are WNHNN and SYGVQD (reference sequence). V was cut by 2 bases and J by 0 bases, with 2 bases left in between. This CDR3 region has 13 residues. The CDR3 bases are TGCGCCAGCAGTGAGAGCTCTGGAAACACCATATATTTT. Translation gives CASSESSGNTIYF.

This clonotype was seen a few times. V usage is TRBV27 and J usage is TRBJ2-1; a possible D gene is TRBD1 (5 bases). Looked up from germline, CDR1 is MNHEY and CDR2 is SMNVEV (reference sequence). Trimming took off 6 bases at V and 5 bases at J, with 17 bases between the two ends. The CDR3 sequence is 15 residues long. CDR3 in DNA: TGTGCCAGCAGCTTCAGGGCCTCCCCCAACAATGAGCAGTTCTTC. This codes for CASSFRASPNNEQFF.

The J gene is TRBJ2-7, the V gene TRBV7-6, with TRBD1 identical over 7 bases. The junction had 6 bases not matched to a gene; V was cut back by 1 base and J by 3 bases. Germline lookup yields CDR1 SGHVS and CDR2 FNYEAQ. CDR3 size: 15 residues. CDR3 sequence (DNA): TGTGCCAGCAGCTTAGAAAGCCCAGGGGGCTACGAGCAGTACTTC. As protein: CASSLESPGGYEQYF.

The chain is built from TRBV4-2 and TRBJ2-7; D might be TRBD2 (6 bases). Germline V gene lookup returns CDR1 LGHNA and CDR2 YNFKEQ. The CDR3 contains 16 residues. V gave up 1 base and J gave up 3 bases, with 16 bases separating them. CDR3 bases: TGTGCCAGCAGCCAAGTCTCGCCTAGCGAGAGCTACGAGCAGTACTTC. Translating gives CASSQVSPSESYEQYF.

This clonotype was counted a few times. This chain uses TRBV29-1 with TRBJ2-1; the match to TRBD1 covers 9 bases. The CDR3 has 14 residues. Trimming at V came to 8 bases and at J to 1 base, leaving 6 bases not matched to a gene. Germline-derived CDR1 and CDR2 are SQVTM and ANQGSEA. CDR3 sequence: CSLDRGSSYNEQFF. CDR3 DNA: TGCAGCCTGGACAGGGGTTCGTCCTACAATGAGCAGTTCTTC.

V is TRBV24-1 and J is TRBJ2-5, with 10 positions matching TRBD1. Germline V CDR1 and CDR2: KGHDR, SFDVKD. With V trimmed by 2 bases and J by 2 bases, 4 bases remained unmatched. The CDR3 consists of 16 residues. CDR3 sequence (DNA): TGTGCCACCAGTGATTCGACAGGGGGCAGACAAGAGACCCAGTACTTC. It specifies CATSDSTGGRQETQYF.

This chain joins TRBV20-1 and TRBJ1-2, with 8 nucleotides matching TRBD1. This CDR3 is built from 15 residues. Germline V gene data show CDR1 as DFQATT and CDR2 as SNEGSKA (reference sequence). V lost 5 bases and J lost 5; bases outside the gene matches: 13. The CDR3 is CSAPSSDRGGYGYTF. The CDR3 region has the DNA TGCAGTGCTCCCTCGTCTGACAGGGGAGGTTATGGCTACACCTTC.

This clonotype was recorded a few times. The V call is TRBV29-1, the J call TRBJ2-2; 8 bases are a match to TRBD2. CDR3 length equals 14 residues. Germline CDR1 and CDR2: SQVTM and ANQGSEA. V trimming: 6 bases; J trimming: 3 bases; junction bases outside the gene matches: 6. The CDR3 is CSVPGLGHTGELFF. Written as DNA, the CDR3 is TGCAGCGTACCGGGACTAGGGCACACCGGGGAGCTGTTTTTT.

The chain employs TRBV19 and TRBJ2-1; 7 positions agree with TRBD1. After removal of 5 bases from V and 7 bases from J, the junction contained 8 bases not matched to a gene. Germline lookup yields CDR1 LNHDA and CDR2 SQIVND (reference sequence). The CDR3 covers 14 residues. CDR3 region: CASSGEQGRNEQFF. CDR3 sequence (DNA): TGTGCCAGTAGTGGCGAACAGGGGCGGAATGAGCAGTTCTTC.

This clonotype has just a few counts. The rearrangement links TRBV20-1 to TRBJ2-7; 12 bases are a match to TRBD1. This CDR3 has 13 residues. The junction had 5 bases not matched to a gene; V was cut back by 7 bases and J by 4 bases. Germline loops: CDR1 DFQATT, CDR2 SNEGSKA (reference sequence). The CDR3 DNA sequence: TGCAGTGTTCCGGGACAGGGGGCTTACGAGCAGTACTTC. This codes for CSVPGQGAYEQYF.

This clonotype was seen a few times. The chain links TRBV10-2 to TRBJ2-7; the match to TRBD1 covers 9 bases. CDR1 is WSHSY and CDR2 is SAAADI in the germline V gene. The J segment lost 0 bases and the V segment lost 5 bases, leaving 5 bases of the junction unmatched. The CDR3 spans 15 residues. CDR3 bases: TGCGCCAGCAGTAAAGGACAGGGGAGCTCCTACGAGCAGTACGTC. Protein: CASSKGQGSSYEQYV.

This rearrangement joins TRBV5-6 to TRBJ1-1, with no clear D. The V gene lost 2 bases and the J gene lost 1 base, with 15 bases spanning the gap. CDR1 and CDR2 from the germline V gene are SGHDT and YYEEEE. This CDR3 has 16 residues. The CDR3 sequence: CASSLWLGPGNTEAFF. The CDR3 region has the DNA TGTGCCAGCAGCTTATGGTTAGGACCTGGGAACACTGAAGCTTTCTTT.

The chain carries TRBV7-2 and TRBJ2-3; D may correspond to TRBD1 or TRBD2 (6 bases each). The CDR3 covers 15 residues. Deletions cut 5 bases from V and 0 bases from J, with 12 bases between. Germline CDR1 and CDR2: SGHTA and FQGNSA. The CDR3 DNA is TGTGCCAGCAGCCACGGGGGCGCTAGCACAGATACGCAGTATTTT. Its translation is CASSHGGASTDTQYF.

A few counts support this clonotype. CDR3 DNA: TGTGCCAGCAGTGAAAGGGGAGACACTGAAGCTTTCTTT. It encodes CASSERGDTEAFF. The chain employs TRBV6-1 and TRBJ1-1; D possibly corresponds to TRBD1 (5 bases). The germline gives CDR1 MNHNS, CDR2 SASEGT. The CDR3 runs 13 residues. The V end was cut by 2 bases, the J end by 3 bases, with 7 bases between.

This clonotype occurred a few times. This rearrangement joins TRBV5-6 to TRBJ2-1; 7 nucleotides align to TRBD2. The CDR3 covers 17 residues. Per the germline V gene, CDR1 is SGHDT and CDR2 is YYEEEE. The J segment lost 0 bases and the V segment lost 0 bases, leaving 6 bases of the junction unmatched. The CDR3 protein is CASSLGSGFLSYNEQFF. CDR3 sequence (DNA): TGTGCCAGCAGCTTGGGTAGCGGGTTTCTCTCCTACAATGAGCAGTTCTTC.

This clonotype occurred a few times. The rearrangement joins TRBV5-1 to TRBJ1-1, with unresolved D. Trimming pared 0 bases from V and 5 bases from J, leaving 17 bases between. Germline V lookup: CDR1 SGHRS, CDR2 YFSETQ. The CDR3 is 16 residues long. CDR3 bases: TGCGCCAGCAGCTTGGCCCACTCTATGGTGTGGACTGAAGCTTTCTTT. This gives the protein CASSLAHSMVWTEAFF.

This clonotype came up a few times. This rearrangement joins TRBV6-5 to TRBJ1-2; a possible D gene is TRBD1 (6 bases). Trimming stripped 8 bases from V and 7 bases from J, with 14 bases between. The CDR3 is 12 residues long. CDR1 is MNHEY and CDR2 is SVGAGI in the germline V gene. This CDR3 is CASRWEGGGYTF. The CDR3 DNA sequence: TGTGCCAGCCGCTGGGAAGGGGGTGGCTACACCTTC.

The chain combines TRBV28 with TRBJ2-2; weak D call: TRBD2 (5 bases). Trimming left V 1 base short and J 3 bases short, with 12 bases between. CDR1 and CDR2 (germline): MDHEN, SYDVKM. CDR3 length: 16 amino acids. CDR3 in amino acids: CASSLSGNGYTGELFF. The CDR3 DNA sequence: TGTGCCAGCAGTTTATCCGGGAATGGGTACACCGGGGAGCTGTTTTTT.

This clonotype was seen more than once but under ten times. The chain has TRBV28 and TRBJ2-7; the D is unclear. CDR1 is MDHEN and CDR2 is SYDVKM in the germline V gene. Trimming removed 6 bases at V and 1 base at J, with 19 bases between. The CDR3 runs 16 residues. CDR3 in DNA: TGTGCCAGCAGCCCTCCCCTAGAGGCCTATTCCTACGAGCAGTACTTC. It specifies CASSPPLEAYSYEQYF.